This T cell receptor beta chain was recorded in a study of blood T cell repertoires in COVID-19. In germline, CDR1 is LGHDT, CDR2 YNNKEL (reference sequence). The CDR3 runs to 15 residues. Trimming pared 1 base from V and 4 bases from J, leaving 11 bases between. Produced via immunoSEQ multiplex PCR; TCRdb's table is partial and in-frame only. The table lists under 200,000 clones, 85% of them singletons, with about 8.8% in the top ten. Sequences were obtained from peripheral blood. This TCR derives from a woman older than 75 with COVID-19, enrolled during active disease. The J gene is TRBJ1-5, the V gene TRBV3-1 (or the pseudogene TRBV3-2); D unclear. The chain's CDR3 is CASSQGVVRNQPQHF. The CDR3 DNA follows: TGTGCCAGCAGCCAAGGGGTGGTGAGGAATCAGCCCCAGCATTTT.